This paragraph covers one TCR beta chain sequence. What it binds is not known. These data come from a study of memory CD8 T cells in hepatitis C reinfection. The study, taken as a whole, reports: Conclusions on public clonotypes and secondary clearance were not definitive with five donors.

Sequencing was performed with immunoSEQ multiplex PCR; in TCRdb, only in-frame clones are kept and a portion is missing. The repertoire holds 40,000 to 45,000 clones, approximately 88% seen once, with 0.95% to 1.5% in the top ten. The V gene lost 6 bases and the J gene lost 7 bases, with 15 bases spanning the gap. Germline V gene lookup returns CDR1 SEHNR and CDR2 FQNEAQ (reference sequence). The CDR3 runs to 14 residues. This sample's time point: peak reinfection, 3 to 8 weeks after reinfection detection. No in vitro expansion preceded TCR sequencing of the sorted cells. V gene TRBV7-9 combines with J gene TRBJ2-2; D gene uncertain. Material: naive CD8+ T cells sorted from blood. The TCR comes from a man between 18 and 35 years old with hepatitis C virus infection. The CDR3 bases are TGTGCCAGCAGTTCTAGTTCGCGAATCGGGGAGCTGTTTTTT. It encodes CASSSSSRIGELFF.